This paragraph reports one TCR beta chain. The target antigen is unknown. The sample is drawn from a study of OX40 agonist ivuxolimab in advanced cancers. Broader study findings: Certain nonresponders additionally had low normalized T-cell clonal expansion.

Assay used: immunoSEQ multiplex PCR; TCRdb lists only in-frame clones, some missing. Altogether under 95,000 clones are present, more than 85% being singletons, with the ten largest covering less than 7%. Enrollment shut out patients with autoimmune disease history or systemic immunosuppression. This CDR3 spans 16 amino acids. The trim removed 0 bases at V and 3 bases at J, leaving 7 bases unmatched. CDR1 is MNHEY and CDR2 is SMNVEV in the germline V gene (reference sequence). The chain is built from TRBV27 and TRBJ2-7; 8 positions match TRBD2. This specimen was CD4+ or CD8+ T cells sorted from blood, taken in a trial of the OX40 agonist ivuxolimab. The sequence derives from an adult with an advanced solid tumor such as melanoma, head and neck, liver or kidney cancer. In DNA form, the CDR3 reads TGTGCCAGCAGTTTATCGGGGGGCGGGAGGAGCTACGAGCAGTACTTC. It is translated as CASSLSGGGRSYEQYF.